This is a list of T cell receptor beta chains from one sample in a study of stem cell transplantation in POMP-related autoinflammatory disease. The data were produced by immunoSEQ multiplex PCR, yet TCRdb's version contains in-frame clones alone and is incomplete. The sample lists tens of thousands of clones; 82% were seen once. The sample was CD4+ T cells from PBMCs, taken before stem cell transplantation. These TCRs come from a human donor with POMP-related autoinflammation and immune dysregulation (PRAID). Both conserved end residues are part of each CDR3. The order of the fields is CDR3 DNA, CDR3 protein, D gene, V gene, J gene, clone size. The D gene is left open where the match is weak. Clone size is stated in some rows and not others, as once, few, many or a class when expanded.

TGTGCCAGCAGCCGGGACAGGCGTTACAATGAGCAGTTCTTC	CASSRDRRYNEQFF	TRBD1	TRBV5-8	TRBJ2-1	.
TGTGCCAGCAGCCCAGACGGGACGGGGCCTTACTATGGCTACACCTTC	CASSPDGTGPYYGYTF	.	TRBV7-3	TRBJ1-2	.
TGTGCCAGCAGCTTGGGGGCAGGCGGGCTTTATCTCAATGAGCAGTTCTTC	CASSLGAGGLYLNEQFF	.	TRBV5-5	TRBJ2-1	.
TGTGCTAGCAGCCCGAGCGGGAAGGATGAGCAGTTCTTC	CASSPSGKDEQFF	TRBD2	TRBV7-7	TRBJ2-1	.
TGTGCCAGCAGCGGGGCTAGCAGAGAGTGGGAGACCCAGTACTTC	CASSGASREWETQYF	.	TRBV9	TRBJ2-5	.
TGTGCCAGCACCCTGACTAGCCGCACAGATACGCAGTATTTT	CASTLTSRTDTQYF	TRBD2	TRBV6-5	TRBJ2-3	.
TGTGCCAGCAGCTCTCAATGGGAAAAAGCTTTCTTT	CASSSQWEKAFF	.	TRBV11-2	TRBJ1-1	.
TGTGCCAGTAGCGATCCGAGGGGAGGTGGCTATGGCTACACCTTC	CASSDPRGGGYGYTF	.	TRBV19	TRBJ1-2	.
TGTGCCTTCGCGACAGGGATAAACACCATATATTTT	CAFATGINTIYF	TRBD1	TRBV10-3	TRBJ1-3	.
TGTGCCAGCTCAGGCGGACAGGGTGTGGAGACCCAGTACTTC	CASSGGQGVETQYF	TRBD1	TRBV18	TRBJ2-5	.
TGTGCCAGCAGTGGACTAGCGCCCTACGAGCAGTACTTC	CASSGLAPYEQYF	TRBD2	TRBV25-1	TRBJ2-7	.
TGCGCCAGCAGCTTTGTCCCGGGTTTCGGGAGCCAAGAGACCCAGTACTTC	CASSFVPGFGSQETQYF	.	TRBV5-1	TRBJ2-5	.
TGTGCCACCAGCAGAAAGAGCGGGAGTGGCGAGCAGTACTTC	CATSRKSGSGEQYF	TRBD2	TRBV15	TRBJ2-7	.
TGCAGCGTTGAGACAGGGGTGAACACTGAAGCTTTCTTT	CSVETGVNTEAFF	TRBD1	TRBV29-1	TRBJ1-1	.
TGTGCCAGCAGCCGATTCACAGGGGCCGGAGGAAACGAGCAGTACTTC	CASSRFTGAGGNEQYF	TRBD1	TRBV11-2	TRBJ2-7	.
TGTGCCAGCAGTTTATCCCAGGGTACCAATGAGCAGTTCTTC	CASSLSQGTNEQFF	.	TRBV27	TRBJ2-1	.
TGTGCCAGCAGCGTAGGTCTAGCGGGGGGGTATGAGCAGTTCTTC	CASSVGLAGGYEQFF	TRBD2	TRBV9	TRBJ2-1	.
TGCGCCAGCAGCTTGAAGGACAGCTTCACTGAAGCTTTCTTT	CASSLKDSFTEAFF	.	TRBV5-1	TRBJ1-1	few
TGTGCCAGTAGCAACTCCCTAGACAGGGCAGTTGAAAAACTGTTTTTT	CASSNSLDRAVEKLFF	TRBD1	TRBV19	TRBJ1-4	once
TGTGCCACCAGCAGAGATCGGCGTTCGAAAGAAGAGACCCAGTACTTC	CATSRDRRSKEETQYF	.	TRBV15	TRBJ2-5	.
TGTGCCTGGGACCGATTAGACAGGGGAGAACTTAATGGCTACACCTTC	CAWDRLDRGELNGYTF	TRBD1	TRBV30	TRBJ1-2	.
TGTGCCAGCAGCCCCGCGGGTGGGGGGACCTACGAGCAGTACTTC	CASSPAGGGTYEQYF	.	TRBV7-2	TRBJ2-7	.
TGTGCCAGCAGCTCGAAGAACAGCGCCGAGCAGTACTTC	CASSSKNSAEQYF	.	TRBV7-9	TRBJ2-7	.
TGCGCCAGCAGCCCAACAGCGAGCACAGATACGCAGTATTTT	CASSPTASTDTQYF	.	TRBV5-1	TRBJ2-3	.
TGTGCCAGCAGTATGGAGGGAGGCGAAAAACTGTTTTTT	CASSMEGGEKLFF	.	TRBV6-5	TRBJ1-4	once
TGTGCCAGCAGTTTCCCACAGGGGCGCCTGAATTCTGGGGCCAACGTCCTGACTTTC	CASSFPQGRLNSGANVLTF	TRBD1	TRBV28	TRBJ2-6	.
TGCGCCAGCGGAGCCAGGCGCCCGAACACCGGGGAGCTGTTTTTT	CASGARRPNTGELFF	.	TRBV10-1	TRBJ2-2	few
TGTGCCAGCAGCTTCGACAGGGGATTGGGAGGCTACACCTTC	CASSFDRGLGGYTF	TRBD1	TRBV7-8	TRBJ1-2	.
TGTGCCAGTAGTATGGACTTAACCATGAACACTGAAGCTTTCTTT	CASSMDLTMNTEAFF	.	TRBV19	TRBJ1-1	.
TGTGCCTGGAGTCCAAACACCGGGGAGCTGTTTTTT	CAWSPNTGELFF	.	TRBV30	TRBJ2-2	.
TGCGCCAGCAGCTTGGAGGGGGGAGGAGGCTACACCTTC	CASSLEGGGGYTF	.	TRBV5-1	TRBJ1-2	.
TGCAGCACTTTGAGGCTAGCGGGAGGGGGGGCAGATACGCAGTATTTT	CSTLRLAGGGADTQYF	TRBD2	TRBV29-1	TRBJ2-3	.
TGTGCTGGCGATAGCGGGAGGGGAATTGGTGGCGAGCAGTACTTC	CAGDSGRGIGGEQYF	TRBD2	TRBV30	TRBJ2-7	.
TGTGCCAGCACCCCGCCGGGACAGGGGGCCTTTGGAAACACCATATATTTT	CASTPPGQGAFGNTIYF	TRBD1	TRBV25-1	TRBJ1-3	.
TGCGCCAGCAGCCTTAGCGGGACAGCAGCCTACGAGCAGTACTTC	CASSLSGTAAYEQYF	.	TRBV4-1	TRBJ2-7	.
TGTGCCAGCAGTTTCACAGGGAGCTCTGGAAACACCATATATTTT	CASSFTGSSGNTIYF	.	TRBV6-6	TRBJ1-3	.
TGTGCCAGTAGTATTGGTGGGACGACTAGTTTCACTAGCACAGATACGCAGTATTTT	CASSIGGTTSFTSTDTQYF	.	TRBV19	TRBJ2-3	once
TGTGCCAGCAGCGTAGAGGGCCCGAATGGAAACACCATATATTTT	CASSVEGPNGNTIYF	.	TRBV9	TRBJ1-3	few
TGTGCCAGCAGTTACTCTTGGCGGGGGCTGAAGGATACGCAGTATTTT	CASSYSWRGLKDTQYF	.	TRBV6-6	TRBJ2-3	.
TGTGCCAGCAGTTTTTGGGATCGGACAGGCTACACCTTC	CASSFWDRTGYTF	.	TRBV11-1	TRBJ1-2	.
TGTGCCTGGAGTGTAAGGGGCGGGTACGAGCAGTACTTC	CAWSVRGGYEQYF	.	TRBV30	TRBJ2-7	.
TGTGCCATCAGTGGGGGAGGGGACACTGAAGCTTTCTTT	CAISGGGDTEAFF	.	TRBV10-3	TRBJ1-1	.
TGTGCCAGCGAAGCACCTTCTTCTAACACCGGGGAGCTGTTTTTT	CASEAPSSNTGELFF	.	TRBV6-5	TRBJ2-2	.
TGCGCCAGCAGCCGAGTGACGGGGGGCGGGAGCTACACCTTC	CASSRVTGGGSYTF	.	TRBV4-1	TRBJ1-2	.
TGCGCCAGCAGTGCTCCCGGGGGATCGGGCTACAATGAGCAGTTCTTC	CASSAPGGSGYNEQFF	.	TRBV10-1	TRBJ2-1	once
TGTGCCAGCAGCTTAGGACAGAGACCTAACTATGGCTACACCTTC	CASSLGQRPNYGYTF	.	TRBV7-2	TRBJ1-2	.
TGCGCCAGCACCCCTGGACTAGCGGGAACAGATACGCAGTATTTT	CASTPGLAGTDTQYF	TRBD2	TRBV5-1	TRBJ2-3	.
TGTGCCACCAGCCCCCGCTGGGATAGCCTAGGGGAGACCCAGTACTTC	CATSPRWDSLGETQYF	.	TRBV15	TRBJ2-5	.
TGTGCCATCAGTGACAGCACAGATACGCAGTATTTT	CAISDSTDTQYF	.	TRBV10-3	TRBJ2-3	few
TGTGCCAGCAGCCAAGAGGCAAACATTCAGTACTTC	CASSQEANIQYF	.	TRBV4-2	TRBJ2-4	.
TGTGCCACCAGCAGAGGACAGGGAGATGGCTACACCTTC	CATSRGQGDGYTF	TRBD1	TRBV15	TRBJ1-2	few
TGTGCCAGCAGCCCTCCCGGCACGATCGACACCGGGGAGCTGTTTTTT	CASSPPGTIDTGELFF	.	TRBV5-4	TRBJ2-2	.
TGTGCCAGTAGCCTGACTAGCATCGCGGATACGCAGTATTTT	CASSLTSIADTQYF	TRBD2	TRBV19	TRBJ2-3	.